Sequencing of this T cell receptor (beta chain) was carried out in a study of Tregs in tolerant kidney transplant recipients. Recipients received nonmyeloablative bone marrow transplants from related graft donors, with transient mixed chimerism. CD4+CD25+CD127- Tregs, CD4+CD25- non-Tregs, CD4 and CD8 cells were sorted. The study's findings and limits: Antigen-driven expansion was suggested because donor-specific Tregs expanded more than all Tregs in tolerant patients.

Comment on this clone: What it recognizes is unknown.

Sequenced by immunoSEQ multiplex PCR; TCRdb stores in-frame clones only, minus some. The sample has roughly 64,000 clones; over 75% are singletons. CDR1 and CDR2 from the germline V gene are SGHTA and FQGTGA. This CDR3 comprises 15 residues. V gave up 2 bases and J gave up 7 bases, with 15 bases separating them. This receptor was obtained from a human patient who received a combined kidney and bone marrow transplant. The graft donor may account for some of the T cells. Specimen: CD4+ T cells from blood (PBMCs), collected 6 months after the transplant. This chain joins TRBV7-3 and TRBJ2-1; D ambiguous. CDR3 coding DNA: TGTGCCAGCAGCTTACAAGGTGGGCGTTATAATGAGCAGTTCTTC. It codes for CASSLQGGRYNEQFF.